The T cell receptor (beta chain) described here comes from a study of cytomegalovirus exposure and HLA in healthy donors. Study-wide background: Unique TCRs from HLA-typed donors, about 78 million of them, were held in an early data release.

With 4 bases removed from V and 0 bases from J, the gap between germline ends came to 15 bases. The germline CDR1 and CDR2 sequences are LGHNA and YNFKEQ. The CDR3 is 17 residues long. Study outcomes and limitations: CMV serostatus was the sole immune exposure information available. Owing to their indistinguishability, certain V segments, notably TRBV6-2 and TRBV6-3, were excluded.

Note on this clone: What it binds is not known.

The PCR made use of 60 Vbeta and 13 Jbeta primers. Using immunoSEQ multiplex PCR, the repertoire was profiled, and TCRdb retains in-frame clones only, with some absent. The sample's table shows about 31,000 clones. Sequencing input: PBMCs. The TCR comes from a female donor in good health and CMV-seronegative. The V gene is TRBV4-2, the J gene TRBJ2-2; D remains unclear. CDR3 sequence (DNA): TGTGCCAGCAGCCCAACCGAAGAGTACTCGAACACCGGGGAGCTGTTTTTT. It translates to CASSPTEEYSNTGELFF.